Listed here are 23 T cell receptor beta chains from one sample, sequenced in a study of shared clonotypes between healthy human individuals. TCRdb's table, derived via immunoSEQ multiplex PCR, lists solely in-frame clones and lacks some. The sample lists 2 million to 2.5 million clones; about 90% were seen once. The sequencing sample was made of naive CD4+ T cells from PBMCs. Specified subset: CD45RA+ positively selected. These receptor sequences come from a man aged 18-30 years in good health. Some clones in this sample may be carry-over from other donors' samples.

This chain links TRBV9 with TRBJ1-5; unclear D gene. V lost 0 bases to trimming and J lost 3 bases, with 10 bases between them. Germline CDR1 and CDR2: SGDLS and YYNGEE. The CDR3 sequence is 15 residues long. DNA of the CDR3: TGTGCCAGCAGCGTAGGGTCCAGAGACAATCAGCCCCAGCATTTT. As protein: CASSVGSRDNQPQHF.

The chain has TRBV5-1 and TRBJ2-6; D is uncertain. This CDR3 has 17 amino acids. Germline assignment: CDR1 SGHRS and CDR2 YFSETQ. Deletions cut 2 bases from V and 0 bases from J, with 12 bases between. DNA of the CDR3: TGCGCCAGCAGCTTCACCCCGGTAAGCTCTGGGGCCAACGTCCTGACTTTC. Protein: CASSFTPVSSGANVLTF.

V usage is TRBV5-1 and J usage is TRBJ2-2, with 7 positions matching TRBD2. The ends lost 4 bases at V and 1 base at J; junction bases unmatched: 4. There are 15 residues in the CDR3. Germline V gives CDR1 SGHRS, CDR2 YFSETQ. The CDR3 reads CASSREAGNTGELFF. The CDR3, as DNA: TGCGCCAGCAGCCGGGAGGCCGGGAACACCGGGGAGCTGTTTTTT.

This chain connects TRBV5-5 to TRBJ2-7; D is undetermined. V lost 2 bases to trimming and J lost 3 bases, with 9 bases between them. This CDR3 spans 13 amino acids. Germline assignment: CDR1 SGHKS and CDR2 YYEKEE (reference sequence). The CDR3 loop is CASSFRSIYEQYF. CDR3 DNA: TGTGCCAGCAGCTTTAGGAGCATCTACGAGCAGTACTTC. The complete variable domain, with remaining parts taken from reference TRBV5-5 and TRBJ2-7, reads DAGVTQSPTHLIKTRGQQVTLRCSPISGHKSVSWYQQVLGQGPQFIFQYYEKEERGRGNFPDRFSARQFPNYSSELNVNALLLGDSALYLCASSFRSIYEQYFGPGTRLTVT.

This chain connects TRBV5-4 to TRBJ2-5; D may be TRBD1 or TRBD2 (7 bases each). Trimming took 1 base from V and 3 from J, leaving 19 bases between them. The germline V gene has CDR1 SGHNT and CDR2 YYREEE (reference sequence). The CDR3 sequence is 17 residues long. CDR3 in DNA: TGTGCCAGCAGCTTGTGGGGAGGGGGCAGGGCAGAAGAGACCCAGTACTTC. It yields the protein CASSLWGGGRAEETQYF.

The chain recombines TRBV19 with TRBJ1-1; the D is unclear. The germline gives CDR1 LNHDA, CDR2 SQIVND (reference sequence). The V gene lost 5 bases and the J gene lost 7 bases, with 17 bases spanning the gap. The length of the CDR3 is 14 residues. CDR3 in amino acids: CASSVPRESHEAFF. CDR3 DNA: TGTGCCAGTAGTGTCCCACGGGAATCCCATGAAGCTTTCTTT.

V usage is TRBV6-1 and J usage is TRBJ1-2; 9 bases are a match to TRBD1. This CDR3 has 14 residues. The ends lost 6 bases at V and 2 bases at J; junction bases unmatched: 4. Germline V gene data show CDR1 as MNHNS and CDR2 as SASEGT. CDR3 in DNA: TGTGCCAGCAGATACGGACAGGGGAACTATGGCTACACCTTC. It codes for CASRYGQGNYGYTF.

This chain uses TRBV10-3 with TRBJ2-3; the D gene is possibly TRBD2 (6 bases). V lost 4 bases, J lost 6 bases, and 17 bases lay in between. The V gene's germline CDR1 is ENHRY and CDR2 SYGVKD. CDR3 size: 15 residues. Here the CDR3 reads CAISGKSGSLDTQYF. For the CDR3, the DNA is TGTGCCATCAGTGGGAAGAGCGGGTCGTTGGATACGCAGTATTTT.

The J gene is TRBJ2-5, the V gene TRBV25-1; D possibly corresponds to TRBD2 (5 bases). Germline V gene sequence: CDR1 MGHDK, CDR2 SYGVNS. This CDR3 has 13 residues. V dropped 1 base and J dropped 5 bases, with 8 bases sitting between them. CDR3 amino acids: CASSEWGDETQYF. As DNA, the CDR3 is TGTGCCAGCAGTGAATGGGGAGATGAGACCCAGTACTTC.

The chain employs TRBV28 and TRBJ2-5; 9 bases are a match to TRBD2. The V segment lost 3 bases and the J segment 2 bases; nucleotides outside the gene matches: 4. The CDR3 spans 15 residues. Germline V gene lookup returns CDR1 MDHEN and CDR2 SYDVKM. CDR3 protein: CASSLWLAGQETQYF. The CDR3 DNA sequence: TGTGCCAGCAGTTTGTGGCTAGCGGGGCAAGAGACCCAGTACTTC.

The chain employs TRBV9 and TRBJ2-2; 10 nucleotides line up with TRBD2. The CDR3 loop spans 18 amino acids. Germline V lookup: CDR1 SGDLS, CDR2 YYNGEE. Germline trimming cut 0 bases from V and 1 base from J; bases unmatched to any gene: 6. CDR3 in amino acids: CASSVAPRTSGNTGELFF. CDR3 DNA: TGTGCCAGCAGCGTAGCCCCCCGGACTAGCGGGAACACCGGGGAGCTGTTTTTT.

This chain connects TRBV18 to TRBJ2-7; no clear D gene. CDR3 length: 13 amino acids. Germline V CDR1 and CDR2: KGHSH, LQKENI. V lost 3 bases, J lost 5 bases, and 11 bases lay in between. CDR3 nucleotide sequence: TGTGCCAGCTCACCCGACTTATACGACGAGCAGTACTTC. It is translated as CASSPDLYDEQYF.

The chain couples TRBV5-1 to TRBJ1-3; D is uncertain. Germline V gene data show CDR1 as SGHRS and CDR2 as YFSETQ. The CDR3 consists of 14 residues. V was trimmed by 1 base and J by 2 bases, leaving 7 bases between them. The CDR3 reads CASSLSPAGNTIYF. CDR3 in DNA: TGCGCCAGCAGCTTGTCCCCTGCTGGAAACACCATATATTTT.

The chain joins TRBV7-2 to TRBJ2-1; 13 bases match TRBD2. The CDR3 sequence is 16 residues long. Looked up from germline, CDR1 is SGHTA and CDR2 is FQGNSA. Trimming removed 5 bases from V and 9 bases from J; junction bases left unmatched: 10. Written as DNA, the CDR3 is TGTGCCAGCAGCCTAACTAGCGGGAGGGCAGTGGGTGAGCAGTTCTTC. Residues: CASSLTSGRAVGEQFF.

CDR3 nucleotide sequence: TGTGCCAGCAGTTCCAGTCCGGGACAGGGGGCTGGTGGCTACACCTTC. Translation: CASSSSPGQGAGGYTF. This chain uses TRBV28 with TRBJ1-2, with 12 bases matching TRBD1. The junction had 10 bases not matched to a gene; V was cut back by 4 bases and J by 7 bases. The CDR3 length is 16 residues. Germline loops: CDR1 MDHEN, CDR2 SYDVKM.

The V gene is TRBV28, the J gene TRBJ2-3; the D gene is possibly TRBD2 (7 bases). Germline V gene lookup returns CDR1 MDHEN and CDR2 SYDVKM. Trimming left V 7 bases short and J 0 bases short, with 17 bases between. The CDR3 loop spans 16 amino acids. This CDR3 reads CASTPGGATSTDTQYF. The CDR3 DNA follows: TGTGCCAGCACCCCTGGGGGGGCTACTAGCACAGATACGCAGTATTTT.

This chain joins TRBV29-1 and TRBJ1-1, with D possibly being TRBD1 (5 bases). Trimming pared 4 bases from V and 4 bases from J, leaving 16 bases between. The CDR3 has 14 amino acids. Germline CDR1 SQVTM, CDR2 ANQGSEA. The CDR3 region has the DNA TGCAGCGTTGTGAAGGACAACTTCGGCACTGAAGCTTTCTTT. Its translation: CSVVKDNFGTEAFF. Supplemented by reference TRBV29-1 and TRBJ1-1, the full variable domain reads SAVISQKPSRDICQRGTSLTIQCQVDSQVTMMFWYRQQPGQSLTLIATANQGSEATYESGFVIDKFPISRPNLTFSTLTVSNMSPEDSSIYLCSVVKDNFGTEAFFGQGTRLTVV.

The chain recombines TRBV7-8 with TRBJ1-2; 10 bases are shared with TRBD1. Germline CDR1 reads SGHVS; CDR2 reads FQNEAQ. V was pared by 5 bases and J by 6 bases, with 12 bases of the junction left unmatched. The CDR3 extends over 16 amino acids. CDR3 sequence reads: CASSPALPGTGDGYTF. CDR3 nucleotide sequence: TGTGCCAGCAGCCCAGCCCTCCCCGGGACAGGGGATGGCTACACCTTC.

In its sample, this clone was seen once. V and J are TRBV18 and TRBJ1-2, with D possibly being TRBD1 (6 bases). The V and J ends lost 3 bases and 5 bases respectively, with 19 bases between them. CDR1 is KGHSH and CDR2 is LQKENI in the germline V gene. The CDR3 has 16 residues. The DNA of the CDR3 is TGTGCCAGCTCACCGCCGGACAGTCTGGCCCTTTATGGCTACACCTTC. It translates to CASSPPDSLALYGYTF. Supplemented by reference TRBV18 and TRBJ1-2, the full variable domain reads NAGVMQNPRHLVRRRGQEARLRCSPMKGHSHVYWYRQLPEEGLKFMVYLQKENIIDESGMPKERFSAEFPKEGPSILRIQQVVRGDSAAYFCASSPPDSLALYGYTFGSGTRLTVV.

The chain links TRBV7-9 to TRBJ2-7; 12 nucleotides line up with TRBD2. Germline loops: CDR1 SEHNR, CDR2 FQNEAQ (reference sequence). CDR3 size: 14 residues. The ends lost 9 bases at V and 7 bases at J; junction bases unmatched: 10. DNA for the CDR3: TGTGCCAGTGGGCTAGCGGGAGGGCAACGGGAGCAGTACTTC. Translated, it gives CASGLAGGQREQYF.

The chain couples TRBV7-9 to TRBJ2-5, with 9 bases matching TRBD1. Trimming took 5 bases from V and 5 from J; bases not matched to a gene: 9. There are 15 residues in the CDR3. Germline V gene sequence: CDR1 SEHNR, CDR2 FQNEAQ (reference sequence). In DNA form, the CDR3 reads TGTGCCAGCAGCCAACCCCCAGACAGGGGGGAGACCCAGTACTTC. It translates to CASSQPPDRGETQYF.

The J gene is TRBJ2-1, the V gene TRBV11-2; possibly TRBD2 for D (6 bases). V was shortened by 2 bases and J by 3 bases, with 8 bases between the two germline ends. The CDR3 is made up of 14 amino acids. Germline CDR1 SGHAT, CDR2 FQNNGV. The CDR3 is CASSLRDFYNEQFF. CDR3 sequence (DNA): TGTGCCAGCAGCTTAAGGGACTTCTACAATGAGCAGTTCTTC.

With respect to this clone: This sample includes further DNA sequences coding for the same CDR3. The chain is built from TRBV7-2 and TRBJ2-3; D gene uncertain. V lost 1 base and J lost 0, with 5 bases in between. The CDR3 spans 14 residues. Germline CDR1 SGHTA, CDR2 FQGNSA. CDR3: CASSLVASTDTQYF. The CDR3 nucleotides are TGTGCCAGCAGCTTAGTCGCTAGCACAGATACGCAGTATTTT.